These 9 T cell receptor beta chains were all obtained from the same sample, sequenced in a study of blood T cell repertoires in COVID-19. Sequencing used immunoSEQ multiplex PCR; TCRdb keeps in-frame clones, though not all of them. This sample carries 80,000 or so clones, almost 85% of them seen once, and the ten largest clones take 8% to 13%. The specimen was peripheral blood. The receptor source for this set is a man aged 60-69 years with acute or convalescent COVID-19.

The chain uses TRBV11-2 and TRBJ2-5, with TRBD2 matching 8 bases. The V segment lost 2 bases and the J segment 3 bases; nucleotides outside the gene matches: 2. Per the germline V gene, CDR1 is SGHAT and CDR2 is FQNNGV. The CDR3 has 14 amino acids. The CDR3, as DNA: TGTGCCAGCAGCTTATGGCGGGGGGAAGAGACCCAGTACTTC. Translated: CASSLWRGEETQYF.

The rearrangement uses TRBV7-2 and TRBJ2-5, with D tentatively TRBD1 (5 bases). The CDR3 length is 16 residues. Germline assignment: CDR1 SGHTA and CDR2 FQGNSA. V was pared by 5 bases and J by 9 bases, with 25 bases between. The CDR3 sequence is CASSQNPFGAPKAQYF. CDR3 coding DNA: TGTGCCAGCAGCCAAAATCCCTTTGGGGCCCCTAAGGCCCAGTACTTC.

This clone was picked up a small number of times. The chain has TRBV14 and TRBJ1-6; D is perhaps TRBD1 (6 bases). The ends were cut back, 2 bases at V and 9 bases at J, with 14 bases in the middle. The CDR3 totals 15 residues. In germline, CDR1 is SGHDN, CDR2 FVKESK. CDR3 sequence reads: CASSQLQGARSPLHF. DNA of the CDR3: TGTGCCAGCAGCCAACTACAGGGAGCCCGTTCACCCCTCCACTTT.

In this sample, this clone turned up a few times. The chain couples TRBV7-2 to TRBJ1-1; 7 bases align to TRBD1. Germline CDR1 SGHTA, CDR2 FQGNSA. The CDR3 sequence is 14 residues long. After removal of 5 bases from V and 1 base from J, the junction contained 4 bases not matched to a gene. The DNA of the CDR3 is TGTGCCAGCAGCCAGGGACAGCCGAACACTGAAGCTTTCTTT. Its translation: CASSQGQPNTEAFF.

The chain links TRBV6-5 to TRBJ1-2; 10 bases map to TRBD1. V trimming: 4 bases; J trimming: 4 bases; junction bases outside the gene matches: 6. Germline CDR1 MNHEY, CDR2 SVGAGI. The CDR3 covers 15 residues. The CDR3 sequence is CASSLSTGGSYGYTF. The DNA for the CDR3 is TGTGCCAGCAGTTTATCGACAGGGGGCAGCTATGGCTACACCTTC.

The rearrangement uses TRBV28 and TRBJ2-7, with 14 bases identical to TRBD2. Germline loops: CDR1 MDHEN, CDR2 SYDVKM. This CDR3 is 16 amino acids long. V was clipped by 6 bases and J by 4 bases; unmatched bases: 8. The CDR3 region has the DNA TGTGCCAGCAGACGGGGACTAGCGGGAGTAGGATACGAGCAGTACTTC. Protein product: CASRRGLAGVGYEQYF. Full variable domain (missing parts from reference TRBV28 and TRBJ2-7): DVKVTQSSRYLVKRTGEKVFLECVQDMDHENMFWYRQDPGLGLRLIYFSYDVKMKEKGDIPEGYSVSREKKERFSLILESASTNQTSMYLCASRRGLAGVGYEQYFGPGTRLTVT.

The CDR3 reads CASSPWVVPGTSGRKAGELFF. CDR3 nucleotides: TGCGCCAGCAGCCCTTGGGTAGTTCCCGGGACTAGCGGGAGAAAAGCCGGGGAGCTGTTTTTT. The chain is built from TRBV5-1 and TRBJ2-2; 14 nucleotides match TRBD2. V dropped 4 bases and J dropped 6; count of bases not matched to a gene: 20. This CDR3 region has 21 residues. In germline, CDR1 is SGHRS, CDR2 YFSETQ.

The V call is TRBV7-2, the J call TRBJ2-1; 7 bases align to TRBD2. Germline CDR1 SGHTA, CDR2 FQGNSA. The ends lost 1 base at V and 2 bases at J; junction bases unmatched: 2. The CDR3 covers 15 residues. The DNA of the CDR3 is TGTGCCAGCAGCTTAGAGGGACTAACCTACAATGAGCAGTTCTTC. As protein: CASSLEGLTYNEQFF.

The chain links TRBV12-3 or TRBV12-4 to TRBJ2-3; D uncertain. The ends were cut back, 5 bases at V and 6 bases at J, with 6 bases in the middle. This CDR3 has 11 amino acids. CDR3 in amino acids: CASSVIDTQYF. The CDR3 DNA sequence: TGTGCCAGCAGTGTAATCGATACGCAGTATTTT.